This TCR beta chain was identified during a study of post-analysis software for immune sequencing data (dated by TCRdb to about 2015). Regarding the study in general: The recorded disease courses included relapsing-remitting, secondary progressive and progressive-relapsing multiple sclerosis, and some patients had no subtype annotation. The patient repertoires were set against about eleven previously published healthy control repertoires from donors whose ages ranged from roughly 6 to 27 years. A subset of samples was prepared in parallel using single-end sample barcoding, then pooled and co-amplified after Illumina adapter ligation. The research as a whole found: Several TRBV segments, including TRBV5-6, TRBV5-1 and TRBV20-1, were significantly more frequent in patients than controls. Direct clustering with F measure showed strong co-clustering of samples prepared in the same batch, prompting a batch-effect correction. The multiple sclerosis patient group was slightly younger than the control group. Significantly lower normalized Chao1 diversity was found in multiple sclerosis patients than in controls, suggesting substantial peripheral T-cell clonal expansion.

To demonstrate the VDJtools post-analysis software, TCR beta repertoires were profiled from the peripheral blood of about 13 young patients with multiple sclerosis. Multiple sclerosis patients were children and adolescents aged 6 to 15 years. This clonotype was detected ten times or more. What antigen it recognizes has not been identified. Base quality data are lacking; no much larger clone is found one base away. The junction carries 13 bases between V and J, which are trimmed by 6 bases and 4 bases respectively. The CDR3 contains 13 residues, cysteine and phenylalanine counted. The only DNA kept is the CDR3, 39 bases in frame from the first base. Library method: PCR. The reads were generated on an Illumina HiSeq 2500. Unique molecular identifiers were incorporated into TCR beta cDNA libraries to reduce PCR and sequencing biases. Some 500,000 cDNA molecules were obtained for every 1 to 10 million input T cells, so each molecule roughly corresponded to one T cell. Patient libraries were prepared and sequenced with the same protocol used for the earlier healthy control dataset. Within a given batch, samples were prepared together, multiplexed and sequenced on the same HiSeq lane. Per the original workflow: MIGEC handled the raw barcoded reads, throwing out single-read molecular identifier groups before consensus assembly and CDR3 extraction. VDJtools was used for post-analysis of the clonotype tables, and diversity was normalized by down-sampling every dataset to the size of the smallest sample. Repertoire overlap clustering matched CDR3 amino acid but not nucleotide sequences to correct batch-related cross-sample contamination. TCRdb took the public reads, trimmed them with fastp at Q25, ran MiXCR for clone calling and kept in-frame beta chains. One record per CDR3 amino acid sequence lists the most common genes and DNA. The V and J calls shown here were made by TCRdb, not taken from the authors' results. This sample gives about 760,000 distinct CDR3 sequences in total; 25% to 30% of them show up just once. The leading ten clones occupy around 0.56% of the sample.

Rearrangement joined TRBV12-3 or TRBV12-4 to TRBJ2-7; the D segment cannot be called with confidence. The receptor was derived from a girl between 10 and 17 years old with multiple sclerosis. Input material: blood. The CDR3 has the sequence CASRRSDGYEQYF. In nucleotides, the sequence is TGTGCCAGCAGGAGGTCAGATGGTTACGAGCAGTACTTC.